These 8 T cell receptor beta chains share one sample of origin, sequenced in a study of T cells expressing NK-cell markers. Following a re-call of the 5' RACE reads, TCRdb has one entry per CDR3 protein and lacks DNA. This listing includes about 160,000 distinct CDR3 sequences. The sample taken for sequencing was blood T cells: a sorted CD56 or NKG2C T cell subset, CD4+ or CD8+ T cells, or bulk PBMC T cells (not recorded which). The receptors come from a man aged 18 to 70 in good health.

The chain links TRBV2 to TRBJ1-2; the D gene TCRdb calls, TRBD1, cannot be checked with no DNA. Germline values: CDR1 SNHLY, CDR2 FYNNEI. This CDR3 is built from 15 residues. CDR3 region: CASSEAGGYRNGYTF.

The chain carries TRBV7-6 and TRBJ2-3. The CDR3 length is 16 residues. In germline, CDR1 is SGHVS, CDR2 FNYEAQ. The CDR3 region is CASSLTTGFSTDTQYF.

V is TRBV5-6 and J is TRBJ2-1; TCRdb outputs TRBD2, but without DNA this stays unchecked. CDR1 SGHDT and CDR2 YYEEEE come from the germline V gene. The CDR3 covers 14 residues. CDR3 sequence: CASSLVSRPWEQFF.

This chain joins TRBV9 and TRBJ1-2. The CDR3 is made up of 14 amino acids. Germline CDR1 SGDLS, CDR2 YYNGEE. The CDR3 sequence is CASSVGNSNYGYTF. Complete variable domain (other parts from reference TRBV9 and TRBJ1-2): DSGVTQTPKHLITATGQRVTLRCSPRSGDLSVYWYQQSLDQGLQFLIQYYNGEERAKGNILERFSAQQFPDLHSELNLSSLELGDSALYFCASSVGNSNYGYTFGSGTRLTVV.

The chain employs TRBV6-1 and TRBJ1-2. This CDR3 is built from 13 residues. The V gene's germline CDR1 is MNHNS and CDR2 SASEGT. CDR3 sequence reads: CASRGGVNYGYTF.

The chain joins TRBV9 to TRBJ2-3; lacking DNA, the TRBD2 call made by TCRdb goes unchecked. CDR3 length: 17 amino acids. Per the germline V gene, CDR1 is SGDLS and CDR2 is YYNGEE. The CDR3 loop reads CASSPNPSSGSTDTQYF.

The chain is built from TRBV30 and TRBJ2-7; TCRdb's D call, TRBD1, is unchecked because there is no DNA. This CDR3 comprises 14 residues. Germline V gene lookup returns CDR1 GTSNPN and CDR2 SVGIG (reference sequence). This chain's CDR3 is CAWSDGTGVNEQYF.

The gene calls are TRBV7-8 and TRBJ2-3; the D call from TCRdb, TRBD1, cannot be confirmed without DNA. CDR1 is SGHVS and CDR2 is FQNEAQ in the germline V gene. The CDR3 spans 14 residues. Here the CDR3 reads CASSSGTNRDTQYF.